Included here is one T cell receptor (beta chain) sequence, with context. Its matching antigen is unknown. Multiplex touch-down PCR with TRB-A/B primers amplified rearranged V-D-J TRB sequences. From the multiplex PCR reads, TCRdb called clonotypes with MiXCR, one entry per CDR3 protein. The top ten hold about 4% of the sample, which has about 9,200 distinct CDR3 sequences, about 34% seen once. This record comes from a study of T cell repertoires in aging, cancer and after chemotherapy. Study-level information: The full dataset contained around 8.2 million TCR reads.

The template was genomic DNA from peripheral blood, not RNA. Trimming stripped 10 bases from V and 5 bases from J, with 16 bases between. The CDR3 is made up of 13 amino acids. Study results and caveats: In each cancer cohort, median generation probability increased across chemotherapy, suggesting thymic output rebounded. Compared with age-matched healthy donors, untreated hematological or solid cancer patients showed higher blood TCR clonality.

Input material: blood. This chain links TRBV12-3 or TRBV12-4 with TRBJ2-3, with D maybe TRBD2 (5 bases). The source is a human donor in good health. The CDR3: CATRPGFGDTQYF. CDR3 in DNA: TGTGCCACCCGGCCGGGGTTCGGAGATACGCAGTATTTT.